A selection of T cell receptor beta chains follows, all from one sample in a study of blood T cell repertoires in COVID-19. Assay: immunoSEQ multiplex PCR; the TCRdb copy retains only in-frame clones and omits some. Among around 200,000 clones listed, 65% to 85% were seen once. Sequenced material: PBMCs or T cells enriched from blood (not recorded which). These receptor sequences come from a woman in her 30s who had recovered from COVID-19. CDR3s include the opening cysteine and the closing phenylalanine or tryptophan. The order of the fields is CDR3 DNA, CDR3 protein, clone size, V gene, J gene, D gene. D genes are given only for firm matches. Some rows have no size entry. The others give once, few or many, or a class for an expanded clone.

cdr3_nt: TGTGCCAGCAGCTCCGGGACAGTCAATGAGCAGTTCTTC
cdr3_aa: CASSSGTVNEQFF
clone_size: NA
v_call: TRBV7-6
j_call: TRBJ2-1
d_call: TRBD1

cdr3_nt: TGTGCCAGCAGGTCACAGGGCTTCACTGAAGCTTTCTTT
cdr3_aa: CASRSQGFTEAFF
clone_size: NA
v_call: TRBV27
j_call: TRBJ1-1
d_call: NA

cdr3_nt: TGTGCCAGCAGCGCGACTAGCAGCTTAGAGACCCAGTACTTC
cdr3_aa: CASSATSSLETQYF
clone_size: NA
v_call: TRBV9
j_call: TRBJ2-5
d_call: TRBD2

cdr3_nt: TGCAGTGCTAACGGACAGAACGCTTTCTTT
cdr3_aa: CSANGQNAFF
clone_size: NA
v_call: TRBV20-1
j_call: TRBJ1-1
d_call: NA

cdr3_nt: TGTGCCAGCAGCCGAACAACCGGGACAGGGGCGGGTGACACCATATATTTT
cdr3_aa: CASSRTTGTGAGDTIYF
clone_size: NA
v_call: TRBV11-3
j_call: TRBJ1-3
d_call: TRBD1

cdr3_nt: TGTGCCAGCAGACCATCAAGGGACAGCGCACATACGCAGTATTTT
cdr3_aa: CASRPSRDSAHTQYF
clone_size: NA
v_call: TRBV7-2
j_call: TRBJ2-3
d_call: TRBD1

cdr3_nt: TGCGCCAGCAGTCAAAGCGGACAGCGACATAGCAATCAGCCCCAGCATTTT
cdr3_aa: CASSQSGQRHSNQPQHF
clone_size: NA
v_call: TRBV23-1
j_call: TRBJ1-5
d_call: NA

cdr3_nt: TGTGCCAGCAGTTTAGCGGGGGTGAACTACAATGAGCAGTTCTTC
cdr3_aa: CASSLAGVNYNEQFF
clone_size: NA
v_call: TRBV27
j_call: TRBJ2-1
d_call: TRBD2

cdr3_nt: TGTGCCAGCAGTTTGCAGCGCTCCTACGAGCAGTACTTC
cdr3_aa: CASSLQRSYEQYF
clone_size: NA
v_call: TRBV28
j_call: TRBJ2-7
d_call: NA

cdr3_nt: TGTGCCAGCAGTTACCAGGTCGGGGAGCTGTTTTTT
cdr3_aa: CASSYQVGELFF
clone_size: NA
v_call: TRBV6-5
j_call: TRBJ2-2
d_call: NA

cdr3_nt: TGCGCCAGCAGCCCCTGGGCGGGGCTAGCCAAAAACATTCAGTACTTC
cdr3_aa: CASSPWAGLAKNIQYF
clone_size: NA
v_call: TRBV5-1
j_call: TRBJ2-4
d_call: NA

cdr3_nt: TGTGCCAGCAGCTTACCCCGGAGCGGGGGAGATGGAGAGACCCAGTACTTC
cdr3_aa: CASSLPRSGGDGETQYF
clone_size: NA
v_call: TRBV7-8
j_call: TRBJ2-5
d_call: TRBD2

cdr3_nt: TGTGCCAGCAGCCCGACTAGGAATGAGCAGTTCTTC
cdr3_aa: CASSPTRNEQFF
clone_size: NA
v_call: TRBV7-2
j_call: TRBJ2-1
d_call: NA

cdr3_nt: TGTGCCAGCAGCTTGGGGATCGGGGGGGCGGATGAAAAACTGTTTTTT
cdr3_aa: CASSLGIGGADEKLFF
clone_size: NA
v_call: TRBV7-8
j_call: TRBJ1-4
d_call: NA

cdr3_nt: TGTGCCAGCAGCAAGAGGTTCCTGGGACAGGGGTTGGGATCCTATAATTCACCCCTCCACTTT
cdr3_aa: CASSKRFLGQGLGSYNSPLHF
clone_size: NA
v_call: TRBV21-1
j_call: TRBJ1-6
d_call: NA

cdr3_nt: TGTGCCAGCAGGAGTAAAGGGACAGCACCATCTAACTATGGCTACACCTTC
cdr3_aa: CASRSKGTAPSNYGYTF
clone_size: NA
v_call: TRBV2
j_call: TRBJ1-2
d_call: TRBD1

cdr3_nt: TGTGCCAGCAGTTTGCCGGGACAGGGGAACTATGGCTACACCTTC
cdr3_aa: CASSLPGQGNYGYTF
clone_size: NA
v_call: TRBV28
j_call: TRBJ1-2
d_call: TRBD1

cdr3_nt: TGTGCTAGTGGTTTAGCAGGGTACTATGGCTACACCTTC
cdr3_aa: CASGLAGYYGYTF
clone_size: NA
v_call: TRBV12-5
j_call: TRBJ1-2
d_call: NA

cdr3_nt: TGTGCCAGCAGTTTCCGGGCAGGGGAAGCTTTCTTT
cdr3_aa: CASSFRAGEAFF
clone_size: NA
v_call: TRBV12-3/TRBV12-4
j_call: TRBJ1-1
d_call: NA

cdr3_nt: TGTGCCAGCAGATATAGCGGGAGCACCTACGAGCAGTACTTC
cdr3_aa: CASRYSGSTYEQYF
clone_size: NA
v_call: TRBV28
j_call: TRBJ2-7
d_call: TRBD2

cdr3_nt: TGTGCCAGCAGCCCGGGACTCTATGGCTACACCTTC
cdr3_aa: CASSPGLYGYTF
clone_size: few
v_call: TRBV9
j_call: TRBJ1-2
d_call: NA

cdr3_nt: TGCAGTGCTAGTGGTAGCGGGAATGACAATGAGCAGTTCTTC
cdr3_aa: CSASGSGNDNEQFF
clone_size: NA
v_call: TRBV20-1
j_call: TRBJ2-1
d_call: TRBD2

cdr3_nt: TGTGCCTGGACCCAGGCAGGGGCGGTCACCGGGGAGCTGTTTTTT
cdr3_aa: CAWTQAGAVTGELFF
clone_size: NA
v_call: TRBV30
j_call: TRBJ2-2
d_call: NA

cdr3_nt: TGTGCCAGCAGCTTTTTTCAGGAGGTTCACTATGGCTACACCTTC
cdr3_aa: CASSFFQEVHYGYTF
clone_size: NA
v_call: TRBV7-2
j_call: TRBJ1-2
d_call: NA

cdr3_nt: TGTGCCAGCAGTTTAGCGGGGGGGCGGGAGACCCAGTACTTC
cdr3_aa: CASSLAGGRETQYF
clone_size: NA
v_call: TRBV28
j_call: TRBJ2-5
d_call: TRBD2

cdr3_nt: TGCAGCGTTGAACCGGGGGGCGCGTACGAGCAGTACTTC
cdr3_aa: CSVEPGGAYEQYF
clone_size: NA
v_call: TRBV29-1
j_call: TRBJ2-7
d_call: NA

cdr3_nt: TGTGCCAGTAGTCTCCGGACTGGAGATACGCAGTATTTT
cdr3_aa: CASSLRTGDTQYF
clone_size: NA
v_call: TRBV19
j_call: TRBJ2-3
d_call: NA

cdr3_nt: TGCGCCACCTCGGGGAGTGATGAGCAGTTCTTC
cdr3_aa: CATSGSDEQFF
clone_size: NA
v_call: TRBV10-2
j_call: TRBJ2-1
d_call: NA

cdr3_nt: TGTGCCAGCAGCTTTACAGGGGAAAGCAATCAGCCCCAGCATTTT
cdr3_aa: CASSFTGESNQPQHF
clone_size: NA
v_call: TRBV13
j_call: TRBJ1-5
d_call: TRBD1

cdr3_nt: TGCGCCAGCAGCTTGGGGGACAGGGGGAGCAATCAGCCCCAGCATTTT
cdr3_aa: CASSLGDRGSNQPQHF
clone_size: NA
v_call: TRBV5-1
j_call: TRBJ1-5
d_call: TRBD1

cdr3_nt: TGTGCCACCAGTGATCCTCCCCGGACTAGCGTCGGGGAGACCCAGTACTTC
cdr3_aa: CATSDPPRTSVGETQYF
clone_size: NA
v_call: TRBV24-1
j_call: TRBJ2-5
d_call: TRBD2

cdr3_nt: TGTGCCAGCAGCGTAGAGGGACAGGGGAACTACTATGGCTACACCTTC
cdr3_aa: CASSVEGQGNYYGYTF
clone_size: NA
v_call: TRBV9
j_call: TRBJ1-2
d_call: TRBD1

cdr3_nt: TGTGCCAGCAGAAGACAGGGGGGCAATCAGCCCCAGCATTTT
cdr3_aa: CASRRQGGNQPQHF
clone_size: NA
v_call: TRBV28
j_call: TRBJ1-5
d_call: TRBD1

cdr3_nt: TGTGCCATCCGGGACAGGGGCACCGGGGAGCTGTTTTTT
cdr3_aa: CAIRDRGTGELFF
clone_size: NA
v_call: TRBV2
j_call: TRBJ2-2
d_call: TRBD1

cdr3_nt: TGTGCCAGCAGTGAAGATCAGAGCGGGAGGAAGAACATTCAGTACTTC
cdr3_aa: CASSEDQSGRKNIQYF
clone_size: NA
v_call: TRBV2
j_call: TRBJ2-4
d_call: TRBD2

cdr3_nt: TGTGCCAGCCGCGGACAAGTTAATTCACCCCTCCACTTT
cdr3_aa: CASRGQVNSPLHF
clone_size: NA
v_call: TRBV18
j_call: TRBJ1-6
d_call: NA

cdr3_nt: TGTGCCAGCAGCCATGGGACAGGGTTTAGCGAGCAGTACTTC
cdr3_aa: CASSHGTGFSEQYF
clone_size: NA
v_call: TRBV3-1/TRBV3-2
j_call: TRBJ2-7
d_call: TRBD1

cdr3_nt: TGTGCCAGCAGCTTCGAGGGGGGGGCGGACACTGAAGCTTTCTTT
cdr3_aa: CASSFEGGADTEAFF
clone_size: NA
v_call: TRBV7-6
j_call: TRBJ1-1
d_call: NA

cdr3_nt: TGTGCCAGCAGCCAAGATGGGACAGGGGGGTTCTACTATGGCTACACCTTC
cdr3_aa: CASSQDGTGGFYYGYTF
clone_size: NA
v_call: TRBV3-1/TRBV3-2
j_call: TRBJ1-2
d_call: TRBD1

cdr3_nt: TGTGCCAGCTTACAGGGGGCTAGTACTGAAGCTTTCTTT
cdr3_aa: CASLQGASTEAFF
clone_size: NA
v_call: TRBV6-5
j_call: TRBJ1-1
d_call: TRBD1

cdr3_nt: TGTGCCAGCAGCTTGGGCAAATCCTACGAGCAGTACTTC
cdr3_aa: CASSLGKSYEQYF
clone_size: NA
v_call: TRBV7-6
j_call: TRBJ2-7
d_call: NA

cdr3_nt: TGTGCCAGCAGCTTAGGGCTGGGCCAGTCAAAGGATGATGGCTACACCTTC
cdr3_aa: CASSLGLGQSKDDGYTF
clone_size: NA
v_call: TRBV7-9
j_call: TRBJ1-2
d_call: NA

cdr3_nt: TGTGCCAGCAGCATTTGGGTACAGGGGAACACTGAAGCTTTCTTT
cdr3_aa: CASSIWVQGNTEAFF
clone_size: NA
v_call: TRBV21-1
j_call: TRBJ1-1
d_call: NA

cdr3_nt: TGTGCCAGCAGCGTCCTGGGACTACCCTACAATGAGCAGTTCTTC
cdr3_aa: CASSVLGLPYNEQFF
clone_size: once
v_call: TRBV9
j_call: TRBJ2-1
d_call: TRBD2

cdr3_nt: TGTGCCAGCAGCTCTGACAGGCCGGGACGTTCACCCCTCCACTTT
cdr3_aa: CASSSDRPGRSPLHF
clone_size: NA
v_call: TRBV13
j_call: TRBJ1-6
d_call: NA

cdr3_nt: TGTGCTAGCAGCTTAGCCGCGTGCGACGCAGGGTACAATGAGCAGTTCTTC
cdr3_aa: CASSLAACDAGYNEQFF
clone_size: NA
v_call: TRBV7-7
j_call: TRBJ2-1
d_call: NA